A single sample gave rise to the 29 T cell receptor beta chains below, sequenced in a study of blood T cells in healthy people across ages (dated by TCRdb to 2013 to 2016). Libraries were made using 5' RACE. The data were produced on an Illumina HiSeq 2500. A second PCR of roughly 6 to 11 cycles was run with a J-beta primer mix and a sample-barcoded 5' primer. TCRdb passed the public sequencing reads through fastp at Q25 and MiXCR, retaining productive beta sequences. Rows are combined by CDR3 protein, so each entry shows the most common genes and DNA. The sample profile shows 1.5 million to 2 million distinct CDR3 sequences; roughly 27% of them were found once. Roughly 8.2% of the sample comes from the top ten. Sequenced: blood. These receptors were collected from a woman in her thirties in good health.

This clonotype was observed many times. This rearrangement joins TRBV27 to TRBJ1-2, with 7 bases aligning to TRBD1. Germline CDR1 MNHEY, CDR2 SMNVEV (reference sequence). The CDR3 runs to 13 residues. J lost 5 bases, V lost 6 bases, and 6 bases had no gene match. The DNA of the CDR3 is TGTGCCAGCAGCCCAAACAGGGGATATGGCTACACCTTC. Translation gives CASSPNRGYGYTF.

The chain joins TRBV18 to TRBJ2-1, with D tentatively TRBD1 or TRBD2 (6 bases each). The CDR3 has 15 amino acids. Germline V lookup: CDR1 KGHSH, CDR2 LQKENI. V lost 6 bases to trimming and J lost 4 bases, with 16 bases between them. As DNA, the CDR3 is TGTGCCAGCTCCCAACGAGAGGGGGGATACAATGAGCAGTTCTTC. Translating gives CASSQREGGYNEQFF.

The J gene is TRBJ2-1, the V gene TRBV6-2 or TRBV6-3, with 13 positions matching TRBD2. The CDR3 totals 15 residues. V trimming: 6 bases; J trimming: 12 bases; junction bases outside the gene matches: 11. The germline gives CDR1 MNHEY, CDR2 SVGEGT. CDR3 sequence: CASSSGVTSGRAQFF. In nucleotides, the CDR3 is TGTGCCAGCAGCTCGGGAGTTACTAGCGGGAGGGCGCAGTTCTTC.

This chain uses TRBV11-2 with TRBJ1-4; tentatively, D is TRBD1 (6 bases). Trimming took off 1 base at V and 8 bases at J, with 14 bases between the two ends. The CDR3 totals 15 residues. Looked up from germline, CDR1 is SGHAT and CDR2 is FQNNGV. The CDR3 spells CASSLVGGAKEKLFF. In nucleotides, the CDR3 is TGTGCCAGCAGCTTAGTGGGGGGCGCCAAGGAAAAACTGTTTTTT. Together with reference TRBV11-2 and TRBJ1-4, the CDR3 gives the full variable domain: EAGVAQSPRYKIIEKRQSVAFWCNPISGHATLYWYQQILGQGPKLLIQFQNNGVVDDSQLPKDRFSAERLKGVDSTLKIQPAKLEDSAVYLCASSLVGGAKEKLFFGSGTQLSVL.

This clonotype was found a few times. CDR3 loop: CASTFGYSGANVLTF. The CDR3 nucleotides are TGTGCCAGCACTTTCGGTTACTCTGGGGCCAACGTCCTGACTTTC. The chain couples TRBV12-3 or TRBV12-4 to TRBJ2-6; D remains unclear. This CDR3 comprises 15 residues. V shed 7 bases and J shed 0 bases, with 10 bases lying between them.

V and J are TRBV9 and TRBJ2-1; 9 nucleotides agree with TRBD1. Germline V CDR1 and CDR2: SGDLS, YYNGEE. J lost 2 bases, V lost 1 base, and 4 bases had no gene match. This CDR3 spans 16 amino acids. The CDR3 coding sequence is TGTGCCAGCAGCGTAAGGGGACAGGGAACCTACAATGAGCAGTTCTTC. It translates to CASSVRGQGTYNEQFF.

The V and J genes are TRBV25-1 and TRBJ1-2, with 7 bases matching TRBD1. V shed 11 bases and J 4 bases; nucleotides not matched to a gene: 19. Germline CDR1 is MGHDK and CDR2 is SYGVNS. The CDR3 length is 16 residues. This CDR3 is CAHPKSGTAGCYGYTF. The CDR3 DNA reads TGTGCCCACCCCAAATCCGGGACAGCGGGCTGCTATGGCTACACCTTC.

This chain joins TRBV7-2 and TRBJ1-4, with 7 bases aligning to TRBD1. CDR1 is SGHTA and CDR2 is FQGNSA in the germline V gene. Trimming cost V 4 bases and J 13 bases; bases outside gene matches: 9. The CDR3 covers 13 residues. As DNA, the CDR3 is TGTGCCAGCAGCTCGGACAGGTCGGAATCACTGTTTTTT. As protein: CASSSDRSESLFF.

This clonotype was seen only a few times. The chain carries TRBV13 and TRBJ2-7; D call uncertain. CDR1 and CDR2 (germline): PRHDT, FYEKMQ (reference sequence). The CDR3 has 12 residues. V was cut by 0 bases and J by 5 bases, with 5 bases left in between. This CDR3 is CASSLGQNEQYF. The CDR3 bases are TGTGCCAGCAGCTTAGGACAGAACGAGCAGTACTTC.

The chain has TRBV9 and TRBJ1-2; TRBD1 agrees at 11 bases. With V trimmed by 0 bases and J by 9 bases, 4 bases remained unmatched. CDR1 and CDR2 (germline): SGDLS, YYNGEE. The CDR3 sequence is 14 residues long. The CDR3 DNA is TGTGCCAGCAGCGTAGTGGGACAGGGGGTCAGCTACACCTTC. It is translated as CASSVVGQGVSYTF.

This clonotype was counted between two and nine times. This rearrangement joins TRBV29-1 to TRBJ1-1, with D possibly TRBD1 on 5 matching bases. The germline CDR1 and CDR2 sequences are SQVTM and ANQGSEA. Trimming removed 6 bases at V and 2 bases at J, with 13 bases between. The CDR3 totals 13 residues. CDR3 sequence: CSVEMGGNTEAFF. DNA for the CDR3: TGCAGCGTAGAGATGGGGGGTAACACTGAAGCTTTCTTT.

This chain uses TRBV12-3 or TRBV12-4 with TRBJ1-6; tentatively, D is TRBD1 (5 bases). Trimming took 3 bases from V and 1 from J, leaving 13 bases between them. The CDR3 length is 17 residues. The CDR3, as DNA: TGTGCCAGCAGTTTTTCGGGGGGAAGGTCCTATAATTCACCCCTCCACTTT. Translating it yields CASSFSGGRSYNSPLHF.

This clonotype has just a few counts. The rearrangement links TRBV28 to TRBJ2-7; D might be TRBD1 (6 bases). CDR1 is MDHEN and CDR2 is SYDVKM in the germline V gene. V lost 7 bases and J lost 6, with 22 bases in between. CDR3 size: 15 residues. The CDR3 spells CASIPESRDIGEQYF. In nucleotides, the CDR3 is TGTGCCAGCATACCCGAGTCCCGGGACATTGGCGAGCAGTACTTC. Together with reference TRBV28 and TRBJ2-7, the CDR3 gives the full variable domain: DVKVTQSSRYLVKRTGEKVFLECVQDMDHENMFWYRQDPGLGLRLIYFSYDVKMKEKGDIPEGYSVSREKKERFSLILESASTNQTSMYLCASIPESRDIGEQYFGPGTRLTVT.

The chain couples TRBV7-8 to TRBJ2-1; D is perhaps TRBD2 (5 bases). With 4 bases removed from V and 3 bases from J, the gap between germline ends came to 13 bases. The germline V gene encodes CDR1 SGHVS and CDR2 FQNEAQ. This CDR3 has 15 amino acids. CDR3 sequence: CASSSKRNYYNEQFF. CDR3 in DNA: TGTGCCAGCAGCTCGAAGCGGAACTACTACAATGAGCAGTTCTTC.

For this clonotype: At one end the junction does not follow the germline gene, possibly because of a read error. This chain connects TRBV12-3 or TRBV12-4 to TRBJ2-2, with D possibly TRBD2 on 5 matching bases. The CDR3 is 15 residues long. This CDR3 is CTSSRYGANTGELFF. The CDR3 DNA reads as TGTACCAGCAGTCGTTACGGGGCGAACACCGGGGAGCTGTTTTTT.

V is TRBV24-1 and J is TRBJ2-1; 8 nucleotides agree with TRBD2. The CDR3 totals 14 residues. Germline values: CDR1 KGHDR, CDR2 SFDVKD. With 5 bases clipped from V and 3 bases from J, the junction kept 2 bases outside the gene matches. CDR3 loop: CATSGSGSYNEQFF. The CDR3 region has the DNA TGTGCCACCAGTGGGAGCGGGAGCTACAATGAGCAGTTCTTC.

This clonotype showed up just a few times. This rearrangement joins TRBV5-1 to TRBJ2-6, with a possible D match to TRBD2 (7 bases). The CDR3 has 18 amino acids. Trimming stripped 4 bases from V and 0 bases from J, with 17 bases between. The V gene's germline CDR1 is SGHRS and CDR2 YFSETQ. The CDR3 sequence is CASSGGAGTHSGANVLTF. The CDR3 DNA is TGCGCCAGCAGCGGGGGGGCAGGGACCCACTCTGGGGCCAACGTCCTGACTTTC.

This clonotype came up once. The V gene is TRBV2, the J gene TRBJ1-4, with D unresolved. Per the germline V gene, CDR1 is SNHLY and CDR2 is FYNNEI. Trimming took 3 bases from V and 16 from J, leaving 18 bases between them. There are 13 residues in the CDR3. The CDR3: CASSDSQRGEGFF. As DNA, the CDR3 is TGTGCCAGCAGTGACAGTCAACGGGGAGAGGGGTTTTTT.

The chain uses TRBV6-2 or TRBV6-3 and TRBJ2-1; TRBD2 matches at 7 bases. CDR3 length: 19 amino acids. The germline CDR1 and CDR2 sequences are MNHEY and SVGEGT. Unmatched junction bases numbered 20, after V lost 2 bases and J lost 7 bases. In DNA form, the CDR3 reads TGTGCCAGCAGTTACCCCATCCCTCCCTCCGGCGGGAGAAGGAATGAGCAGTTCTTC. It translates to CASSYPIPPSGGRRNEQFF.

In DNA, the CDR3 is TGTGCCAGCAGCCACAAAACGGGGTCTAAGACTGAAGCTTTCTTT. Amino acid sequence: CASSHKTGSKTEAFF. The J gene is TRBJ1-1, the V gene TRBV25-1; no clear D. The germline V gene has CDR1 MGHDK and CDR2 SYGVNS. V lost 6 bases to trimming and J lost 5 bases, with 19 bases between them. The CDR3 consists of 15 residues.

For the CDR3, the DNA is TGTGCCAGCACCCTGGGACAGGGCGAGCCGCCCCAGCATTTT. The encoded protein is CASTLGQGEPPQHF. The rearrangement links TRBV6-1 to TRBJ1-5; 9 bases line up with TRBD1. Trimming removed 7 bases from V and 9 bases from J; junction bases left unmatched: 10. The CDR3 is 14 residues long. Germline V CDR1 and CDR2: MNHNS, SASEGT.

The V and J genes are TRBV20-1 and TRBJ1-2; 8 nucleotides align to TRBD1. Trimming at V came to 3 bases and at J to 4 bases, leaving 7 bases not matched to a gene. The V gene's germline CDR1 is DFQATT and CDR2 SNEGSKA (reference sequence). The CDR3 has 14 residues. The CDR3 spells CSARGRGTGYGYTF. The CDR3 DNA follows: TGCAGTGCTAGGGGTCGGGGGACAGGCTATGGCTACACCTTC.

The chain employs TRBV18 and TRBJ1-2; possibly TRBD1 for D (5 bases). The CDR3 loop spans 15 amino acids. Trimming stripped 3 bases from V and 2 bases from J, with 13 bases between. Germline V gene sequence: CDR1 KGHSH, CDR2 LQKENI. CDR3 sequence reads: CASSPAGRGNYGYTF. Written as DNA, the CDR3 is TGTGCCAGCTCACCGGCAGGGAGAGGAAACTATGGCTACACCTTC.

The genes are TRBV29-1 and TRBJ2-1, with D unresolved. V was shortened by 7 bases and J by 8 bases, with 12 bases between the two germline ends. Germline V gene data show CDR1 as SQVTM and CDR2 as ANQGSEA. This CDR3 has 11 residues. In DNA, the CDR3 is TGCAGCGCCAAAAATGGGGATGAGCAGTTCTTC. This gives the protein CSAKNGDEQFF.

The V call is TRBV28, the J call TRBJ1-4, with 8 bases aligning to TRBD1. The CDR3 has 14 residues. Trimming cost V 5 bases and J 8 bases; bases outside gene matches: 7. Per the germline V gene, CDR1 is MDHEN and CDR2 is SYDVKM. CDR3 sequence: CASSVTRGREKLFF. DNA of the CDR3: TGTGCCAGCAGTGTGACCAGGGGGCGGGAAAAACTGTTTTTT.

Comments on this clonotype: A clone one base away is much larger, so this may be a read error. The chain combines TRBV7-6 with TRBJ2-5; 8 bases fit TRBD1. The end of the DNA is better explained by TRBJ2-7, so the J call may be wrong. The V gene's germline CDR1 is SGHVS and CDR2 FNYEAQ. This CDR3 region has 13 residues. The CDR3 DNA reads as TGTGTCAGCAGCTATCGGACAGGGAGCGAGCAGTACTTC. Its protein product is CVSSYRTGSEQYF.

This clonotype was observed a handful of times. A junction boundary mismatches the germline segment, possibly from a read error. V and J are TRBV20-1 and TRBJ2-5, with unresolved D. This CDR3 is 12 amino acids long. Germline V CDR1 and CDR2: DFQATT, SNEGSKA (reference sequence). The CDR3 loop is CCARNWEETQYF. For the CDR3, the DNA is TGCTGTGCTAGAAATTGGGAAGAGACCCAGTACTTC.

The J gene is TRBJ2-7, the V gene TRBV12-3 or TRBV12-4; no clear D. This CDR3 has 13 residues. Between the trimmed V and J ends, which lost 8 bases and 2 bases, there was a span of 13 bases. The CDR3 bases are TGTGCCAGCGCCCACGGGTTACCCTACGAGCAGTACTTC. This codes for CASAHGLPYEQYF.

The rearrangement joins TRBV20-1 to TRBJ2-1, with TRBD2 matching over 12 bases. CDR1 DFQATT and CDR2 SNEGSKA come from the germline V gene (reference sequence). The V and J ends lost 3 bases and 8 bases, in that order; junction bases with no gene match: 8. The CDR3 consists of 15 residues. CDR3 in amino acids: CSASPVTSGSDEQFF. For the CDR3, the DNA is TGCAGTGCTAGTCCCGTGACTAGCGGGAGCGATGAGCAGTTCTTC.